This section outlines one T cell receptor (beta chain) sequence together with its context. Its recognized antigen is unknown. No much larger clone exists at a distance of one base, and base qualities are not known. Genomic DNA was isolated from the sorted cells so that the TCRbeta CDR3 region could be sequenced. TCRbeta CDR3 regions were sequenced using the immunoSEQ Assay. Drawn from immuneACCESS, this table holds only the in-frame rearrangements with V and J called that TCRdb kept. Clones are partly lost; checked studies trace under half to an unresolved V gene and leave the rest unexplained. The table for this sample lists tens of thousands of clones; roughly 82% of them were counted only once. The top ten clones comprise approximately 26% of the sample. V gives up 5 bases and J gives up 4 bases, and the segment between their germline ends measures 11 bases. The CDR3 runs 13 residues from the cysteine to the phenylalanine. Only the CDR3 part of the read is kept: 39 bases, read in frame from the first base. The germline V gene (reference sequence) specifies MNHEY as CDR1 and SMNVEV as CDR2.

The trial excluded patients who had a history of autoimmune disease or who were on systemic immunosuppression. Peripheral blood for TCR sequencing was collected from all dose cohorts at baseline, on cycle 4 day 1, and on cycle 7 day 1. The samples were taken from a phase I, first-in-human, multicenter, open-label dose-escalation trial of ivuxolimab. The trial enrolled adults with locally advanced or metastatic head and neck squamous cell, hepatocellular, melanoma or renal cell carcinoma. Before TCR sequencing, CD4+ T cells and CD8+ T cells were sorted from peripheral blood as separate populations. This sample was included in a study of OX40 agonist ivuxolimab in advanced cancers. For the study in its entirety: The costimulatory receptor OX40 (CD134) was targeted by ivuxolimab, a fully human IgG2 agonistic monoclonal antibody. Intravenous ivuxolimab was administered to patients every 2 weeks at six dose levels: 0.01, 0.1, 0.3, 1.5, 3 and 10 mg/kg. Among the 52 dose-escalation patients, some 20 had hepatocellular carcinoma, around 15 melanoma, 9 renal cell carcinoma and 9 head and neck cancer. A male proportion of nearly 85% and a mean age of roughly 55 years, ranging from 23 to 79, were recorded for the dose-escalation cohort. Patients were allowed to have had prior anti-PD-1, anti-PD-L1 or anti-CTLA-4 therapy, and 30% to 40% of the dose-escalation patients had been treated with checkpoint inhibitors. Partial responses were achieved by three dose-escalation patients, of whom one had hepatocellular carcinoma and two had cutaneous melanoma. Peripheral TCRbeta sequencing aimed to test whether ivuxolimab altered TCR sequence diversity and caused clonal T-cell expansion. The paper describes the monotherapy dose-escalation part (N = 52 patients) of the phase I trial of ivuxolimab.

Beyond this particular receptor, the publication reports: After ivuxolimab, more expanded clones were found on average in CD8+ T cells than in CD4+ T cells. In partial responders in the 0.1-3.0 mg/kg groups, normalized peripheral clonal expansion was found to be among the lowest, especially among CD8+ T cells. Low levels of normalized T-cell clonal expansion were also seen in some nonresponding patients. At doses of 0.1 to 3.0 mg/kg, clonal expansion of both CD4+ and CD8+ blood T cells was observed from baseline to week 6. Which antigens the clonally expanded peripheral T cells were specific for was not determined.

This chain is built from TRBV27 and TRBJ1-2; the D gene is not confidently resolved. This TCR derives from an adult with an advanced solid tumor such as melanoma, head and neck, liver or kidney cancer. The specimen was CD4+ or CD8+ T cells sorted from blood, collected in a trial of the OX40 agonist ivuxolimab. The CDR3 in this case is CASSAGFGYGYTF. The nucleotides are TGTGCCAGCAGTGCGGGGTTCGGCTATGGCTACACCTTC.